This record looks at one T cell receptor (beta chain) sequence and its context. The antigen remains undetermined. V lost 6 bases to trimming and J lost 6 bases, with 18 bases between them. Looked up from germline, CDR1 is KGHSH and CDR2 is LQKENI. The CDR3 has 14 amino acids. These data are taken from a study of PD-1 blockade in classical Hodgkin lymphoma. About the research overall: Patients were dosed intravenously with nivolumab at 3 mg/kg every 2 weeks. General study points: Similar baseline diversity was found in complete responders and newly diagnosed patients. Compared with healthy donors, newly diagnosed patients reportedly showed lower baseline TCR diversity. The repertoire differences lack a defined cause, possibly disease activity or prior therapy.

Each patient relapsed following autologous stem cell transplantation, and prior brentuximab vedotin exposure differed. The assay was immunoSEQ multiplex PCR, and TCRdb's table has in-frame clones only and misses some. The data hold roughly 16,000 clones, with about 81% observed a single time. The clonotype was recovered from a human donor with classical Hodgkin lymphoma. This rearrangement joins TRBV18 to TRBJ2-7; D gene unclear. Source: peripheral blood mononuclear cells (PBMCs), taken at baseline. CDR3 nucleotides: TGTGCCAGCTCTTCCCAAGCCTCCTCGAGCGAGCAGTACTTC. Translated, it gives CASSSQASSSEQYF. Full variable domain (rest looked up from reference TRBV18 and TRBJ2-7): NAGVMQNPRHLVRRRGQEARLRCSPMKGHSHVYWYRQLPEEGLKFMVYLQKENIIDESGMPKERFSAEFPKEGPSILRIQQVVRGDSAAYFCASSSQASSSEQYFGPGTRLTVT.